The rows below give T cell receptor beta chains drawn from one sample of a study of Ad26.COV2.S vaccination and SARS-CoV-2 variants. Using immunoSEQ multiplex PCR, the repertoire was profiled, and TCRdb retains in-frame clones only, with some absent. The sample includes over 400,000 clones, 90% of them seen just once. Material: peripheral blood, obtained in a trial of Ad26.COV2.S vaccine versus placebo. These receptors came from a person between 18 and 59 years old who received the Ad26.COV2.S COVID-19 vaccine or a placebo. The CDR3 runs from the conserved cysteine through the conserved F or W. D genes are given only for firm matches.

j_call cdr3_length d_call v_call cdr3_nt cdr3_aa
TRBJ2-5 14 TRBD2 TRBV6-5 TGTGCCAGCACTTTCGGACTAGCGGGAGAGACCCAGTACTTC CASTFGLAGETQYF
TRBJ2-1 16 TRBD2 TRBV7-9 TGTGCCAGCAGCGAAGGAGCGCTAGCGGTAAGGGCTGAGCAGTTCTTC CASSEGALAVRAEQFF
TRBJ2-1 15 . TRBV28 TGTGCCAGCAGTAGTGGGGGGTCGGTTTACAATGAGCAGTTCTTC CASSSGGSVYNEQFF
TRBJ2-2 17 . TRBV28 TGTGCCAGCAGTTTATGGGCGGGATTCGGAAACACCGGGGAGCTGTTTTTT CASSLWAGFGNTGELFF
TRBJ1-2 12 TRBD1 TRBV9 TGTGCCAGCAGCGCGACAGGGCCGGGCTACACCTTC CASSATGPGYTF
TRBJ2-1 17 TRBD2 TRBV7-2 TGTGCCAGCAGCTTAGAGGCTAGCGGAGGCCGGGGGGGTGAGCAGTTCTTC CASSLEASGGRGGEQFF
TRBJ2-3 13 . TRBV2 TGTGCCGCGCCAGGGGATAGAGCAGATACGCAGTATTTT CAAPGDRADTQYF
TRBJ2-7 16 . TRBV5-1 TGCGCCAGCAGCCCGTCCCACCTGGGTAGAAACTACGAGCAGTACTTC CASSPSHLGRNYEQYF
TRBJ2-1 17 TRBD2 TRBV19 TGTGCCAGTAGTATGGGGTTAGCGGGATCGACCTACAATGAGCAGTTCTTC CASSMGLAGSTYNEQFF
TRBJ2-1 15 TRBD2 TRBV19 TGTGCCAGTAATCCCCTCGGGGCTAGCGGATCTTTGCCGTTCTTC CASNPLGASGSLPFF
TRBJ2-3 14 . TRBV24-1 TGTGCCACCAGTGAACCCGCCCTCCCAGATACGCAGTATTTT CATSEPALPDTQYF
TRBJ2-3 14 . TRBV2 TGTGCCAGCAGTGGGCTCGAGTCCCCAGATACGCAGTATTTT CASSGLESPDTQYF
TRBJ2-5 16 . TRBV7-2 TGTGCCAGCAGCTTAAATATCGGGGGTAATTTCGAGACCCAGTACTTC CASSLNIGGNFETQYF
TRBJ2-5 13 . TRBV3-1/TRBV3-2 TGTGCCAGCAGCCAAGGAGGCACGTCGGCCCAGTACTTC CASSQGGTSAQYF